This is a list of T cell receptor beta chains from one sample in a study of control samples from healthy donors and cancer patients. Sequencing used immunoSEQ multiplex PCR; TCRdb keeps in-frame clones, though not all of them. The table has about 160,000 clones, 80% to 90% seen once; the top ten hold approximately 12%. The material sequenced was blood. The receptors come from a man aged 25-45 years in good health. The CDR3 runs from the conserved cysteine through the conserved F or W. A D gene is named only where the DNA matches it firmly. Clone size is stated in some rows and not others, as once, few, many or a class when expanded.

J,V,size,D,DNA,CDR3
TRBJ1-6,TRBV4-1,.,TRBD1,TGCGCCAGCAGCCAAGACCCTCGGGGCAGGGGGGGCTATAATTCACCCCTCCACTTT,CASSQDPRGRGGYNSPLHF
TRBJ1-4,TRBV7-9,.,.,TGTGCCAGCAGCCCCCTCACGTTTGTCCGGCGGGGTGAAAAACTGTTTTTT,CASSPLTFVRRGEKLFF
TRBJ1-4,TRBV7-8,once,.,TGTGCCAGCAGCGCAGGGGCGTCGGGGGATTGGACTAATGAAAAACTGTTTTTT,CASSAGASGDWTNEKLFF
TRBJ1-4,TRBV18,.,.,TGTGCCAGCTCACCCCAGGGCCCAACTAATGAAAAACTGTTTTTT,CASSPQGPTNEKLFF
TRBJ2-7,TRBV7-9,.,.,TGTGCCAGCAGCCCTAGCATGCTGGCCTACGAGCAGTACTTC,CASSPSMLAYEQYF
TRBJ2-1,TRBV18,.,.,TGTGCCAGCTCCGGGTCCATCGCCCACAATGAGCAGTTCTTC,CASSGSIAHNEQFF
TRBJ2-4,TRBV2,.,.,TGTGCCAGCACGTTGGGGACATTGGACAAAAACATTCAGTACTTC,CASTLGTLDKNIQYF
TRBJ1-1,TRBV4-1,.,.,TGCGCCAGCAGCCAATTTATGAACACTGAAGCTTTCTTT,CASSQFMNTEAFF
TRBJ1-1,TRBV18,.,TRBD1,TGTGCCAGCTCACCTCCACAGGGGGCTCAGAACACTGAAGCTTTCTTT,CASSPPQGAQNTEAFF
TRBJ1-5,TRBV2,.,.,TGTGCCAGCAGAAAACTCGTCAGGGATCAGCCCCAGCATTTT,CASRKLVRDQPQHF
TRBJ1-2,TRBV5-5,.,.,TGTGCCAGCAGCCTTTTCGAATGGGGCTACACCTTC,CASSLFEWGYTF
TRBJ1-2,TRBV11-2,.,TRBD1,TGTGCCAGCAGCTCCCGGGACAGGGGGCGAGATGGCTACACCTTC,CASSSRDRGRDGYTF
TRBJ2-7,TRBV6-5,.,TRBD1,TGTGCCAGCAGAAGACAGGGAGTAAACGAGCAGTACTTC,CASRRQGVNEQYF
TRBJ2-7,TRBV6-5,.,.,TGTGCCAGCACCGAGCGGTACGAGCAGTACTTC,CASTERYEQYF
TRBJ1-6,TRBV5-6,.,.,TGTGCCAGCAGCTTGGACAGGGAAACATGGTACGGTGAGTCACCCCTCCACTTT,CASSLDRETWYGESPLHF
TRBJ1-2,TRBV5-1,.,.,TGCGCCAGCAGCTTGGCCATTGAGGTAGCTTATGGCTACACCTTC,CASSLAIEVAYGYTF
TRBJ2-6,TRBV10-3,.,TRBD1,TGTGCCATCAGGGGACAGGGGGCTGGGTTCGGGTCTGGGGCCAACGTCCTGACTTTC,CAIRGQGAGFGSGANVLTF
TRBJ1-5,TRBV12-3/TRBV12-4,.,TRBD1,TGTGCCAGCAGTGGGACAGGGAGGATGGCCCAGCATTTT,CASSGTGRMAQHF
TRBJ2-5,TRBV7-2,.,.,TGTGCCAGCAGCTCGGGGATGCAAGAGACCCAGTACTTC,CASSSGMQETQYF
TRBJ1-5,TRBV21-1,.,.,TGTGCCAGCAAAAGAGGGGGTGATCAGCCCCAGCATTTT,CASKRGGDQPQHF
TRBJ1-1,TRBV2,.,.,TGTGCCAGCACCCCCGCAGGAGTAACTGAAGCTTTCTTT,CASTPAGVTEAFF
TRBJ2-2,TRBV12-5,.,TRBD2,TGTGCTAGTGGTTTGGGACTAGCGGGAGGGTTGCAAGAGGAGCTGTTTTTT,CASGLGLAGGLQEELFF
TRBJ1-3,TRBV7-2,once,.,TGTGCCAGCAGCTTAGGGGGATCTGGAAACACCATATATTTT,CASSLGGSGNTIYF
TRBJ2-7,TRBV4-1,once,.,TGCGCCAGCAGCCAGGAAATGAGCTCCTACGAGCAGTACTTC,CASSQEMSSYEQYF
TRBJ1-3,TRBV4-1,once,.,TGCGCCAGCAGCCTTACCGGGACCGGTCCTGGAAACACCATATATTTT,CASSLTGTGPGNTIYF
TRBJ1-1,TRBV10-3,.,.,TGTGCCATCAGTGAGCTAAAGAACACTGAAGCTTTCTTT,CAISELKNTEAFF
TRBJ2-3,TRBV27,.,TRBD1,TGTGCCAGCAGTCCCTTACAGGGGGCCTTCACAGATACGCAGTATTTT,CASSPLQGAFTDTQYF
TRBJ1-2,TRBV19,.,.,TGTGCCAGTAGGTCGGCAGGCGCTAACTATGGCTACACCTTC,CASRSAGANYGYTF
TRBJ2-5,TRBV29-1,.,.,TGCAGCGTTATAGGGGGGGCAGGGGGGGCCCCCCAGTACTTC,CSVIGGAGGAPQYF
TRBJ1-5,TRBV10-3,.,.,TGTGCCATCAGCCAGGCCCCTTCCGGTCAGCCCCAGCATTTT,CAISQAPSGQPQHF
TRBJ1-5,TRBV15,.,.,TGTGCCACCACAGGGAAATATAGCAATCAGCCCCAGCATTTT,CATTGKYSNQPQHF
TRBJ2-5,TRBV7-2,.,.,TGTGCCAGCAGCCCAGAAGGCGGGACTTTGGGGACCCAGTACTTC,CASSPEGGTLGTQYF
TRBJ2-3,TRBV7-8,.,.,TGTGCCAGCAGCTTAGATGACGGGAGATCCGCAGATACGCAGTATTTT,CASSLDDGRSADTQYF
TRBJ2-2,TRBV9,.,.,TGTGCCAGCAGCGTTCTGGGGGGGGCCCTCACCGGGGAGCTGTTTTTT,CASSVLGGALTGELFF
TRBJ2-7,TRBV6-2/TRBV6-3,.,TRBD1,TGTGCCAGCAGTTTAAGACAGGGGTCGGGCGAGCAGTACTTC,CASSLRQGSGEQYF
TRBJ2-5,TRBV18,.,TRBD1,TGTGCCAGCTCACCAAAAGGGCCGACAGGGTTTCAAGAGACCCAGTACTTC,CASSPKGPTGFQETQYF
TRBJ1-2,TRBV28,.,.,TGTGCCAGCAGTTTATTTACCGGCTCGAGGCAGATAAACTATGGCTACACCTTC,CASSLFTGSRQINYGYTF
TRBJ1-5,TRBV19,.,.,TGTGCCAGTAGTATCCAGTATCAGCCCCAGCATTTT,CASSIQYQPQHF
TRBJ2-7,TRBV7-9,.,TRBD1,TGTGCCAGCAGCTTAGTTACAGGGGGCCCCTACGAGCAGTACTTC,CASSLVTGGPYEQYF
TRBJ2-1,TRBV6-1,.,.,TGTGCCAGCAGTGAAACTGTAGGGACATACTATGAGCAGTTCTTC,CASSETVGTYYEQFF
TRBJ2-2,TRBV7-9,.,TRBD2,TGTGCCAGCATTTCAAGCGGGAGTGGCGGGGAGCTGTTTTTT,CASISSGSGGELFF
TRBJ2-6,TRBV27,.,.,TGTGCCAGCAGTTTCGTTGGGGAGGCTGGGGCCAACGTCCTGACTTTC,CASSFVGEAGANVLTF